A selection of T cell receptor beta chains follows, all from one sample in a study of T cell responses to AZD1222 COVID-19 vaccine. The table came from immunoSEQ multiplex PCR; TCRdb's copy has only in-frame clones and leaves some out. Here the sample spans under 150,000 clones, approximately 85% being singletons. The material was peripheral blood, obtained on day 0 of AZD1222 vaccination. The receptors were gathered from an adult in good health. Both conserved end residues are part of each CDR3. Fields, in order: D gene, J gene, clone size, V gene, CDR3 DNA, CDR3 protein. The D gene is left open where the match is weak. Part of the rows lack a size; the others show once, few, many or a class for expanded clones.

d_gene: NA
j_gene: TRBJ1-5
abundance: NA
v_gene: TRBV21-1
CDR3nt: TGTGCCAGCAGCAAGAACTGGGCGTATTGGAAGCCCCAGCATTTT
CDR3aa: CASSKNWAYWKPQHF

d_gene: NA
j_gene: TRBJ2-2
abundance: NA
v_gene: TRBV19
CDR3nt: TGTGCCAGTTCCCGACCGGGACGGCGTAACACCGGGGAGCTGTTTTTT
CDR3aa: CASSRPGRRNTGELFF

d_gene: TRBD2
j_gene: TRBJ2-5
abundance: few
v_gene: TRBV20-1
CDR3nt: TGCAGTGCTAGTTGGACTAGAAAAGAGACCCAGTACTTC
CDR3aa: CSASWTRKETQYF

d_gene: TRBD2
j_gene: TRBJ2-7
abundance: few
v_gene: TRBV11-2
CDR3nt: TGTGCCTCCGGCTCCATAGCGGGAATCTACGAGCAGTACTTC
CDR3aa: CASGSIAGIYEQYF

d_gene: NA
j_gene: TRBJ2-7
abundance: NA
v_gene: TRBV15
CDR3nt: TGTGCCACCAGCAGAGAAAGGGTCTTCTACTACGAGCAGTACTTC
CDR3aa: CATSRERVFYYEQYF

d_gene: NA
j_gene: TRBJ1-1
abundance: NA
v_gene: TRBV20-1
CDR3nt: TGCAGTGCTCCACAGTGGACTGAAGCTTTCTTT
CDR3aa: CSAPQWTEAFF

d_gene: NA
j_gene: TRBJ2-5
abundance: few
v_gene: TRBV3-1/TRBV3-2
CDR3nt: TGTGCCAGCAACATACCCGGGGAGGGGGGCGCGAGAGAGACCCAGTACTTC
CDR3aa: CASNIPGEGGARETQYF

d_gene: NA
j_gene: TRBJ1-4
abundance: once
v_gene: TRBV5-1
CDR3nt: TGCGCCAGCAGCTTGGCAGGGGCGCAATATGAAAAACTGTTTTTT
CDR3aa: CASSLAGAQYEKLFF

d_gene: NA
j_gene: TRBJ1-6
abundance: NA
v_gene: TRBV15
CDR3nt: TGTGCCACCAGCAGAGGGACCTATAATTCACCCCTCCACTTT
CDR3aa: CATSRGTYNSPLHF

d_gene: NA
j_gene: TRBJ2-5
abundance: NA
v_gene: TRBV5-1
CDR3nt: TGCGCCAGCAGCTTGGTTCCCGGTAGCGGCCAAGAGACCCAGTACTTC
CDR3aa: CASSLVPGSGQETQYF

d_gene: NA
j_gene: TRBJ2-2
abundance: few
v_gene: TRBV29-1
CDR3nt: TGCAGCGTTGCTAACACCGGGGAGCTGTTTTTT
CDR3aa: CSVANTGELFF

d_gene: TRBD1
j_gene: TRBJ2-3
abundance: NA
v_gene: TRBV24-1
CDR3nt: TGTGCCACCAGTGATGTCCCGGGACAGAATTTCCATACGCAGTATTTT
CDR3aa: CATSDVPGQNFHTQYF

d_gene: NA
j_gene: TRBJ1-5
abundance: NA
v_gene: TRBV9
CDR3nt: TGTGCCAGAGTGGTAGAATCTCCCCGGGCTCCCGGGGCGGGCAATCAGCCCCAGCATTTT
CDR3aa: CARVVESPRAPGAGNQPQHF

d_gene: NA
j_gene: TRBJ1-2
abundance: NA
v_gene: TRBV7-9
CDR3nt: TGTGCCAGCAGCTTGAGTTTGCCTCTCTTCTATGGCTACACCTTC
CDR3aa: CASSLSLPLFYGYTF

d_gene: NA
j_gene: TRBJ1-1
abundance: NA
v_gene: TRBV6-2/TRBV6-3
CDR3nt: TGTGCCAGCAGTTTTGGTGACACTGAAGCTTTCTTT
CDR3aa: CASSFGDTEAFF

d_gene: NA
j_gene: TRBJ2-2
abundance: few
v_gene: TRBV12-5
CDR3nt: TGTGCTAGTGGCGCAGGGTTCGGGGAGCTGTTTTTT
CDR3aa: CASGAGFGELFF

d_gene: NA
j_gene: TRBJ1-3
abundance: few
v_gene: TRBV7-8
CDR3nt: TGTGCCAGCAGCTTAGCGCTTTCGGGGAACTCTGGAAACACCATATATTTT
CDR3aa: CASSLALSGNSGNTIYF

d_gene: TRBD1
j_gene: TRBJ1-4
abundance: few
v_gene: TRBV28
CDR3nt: TGTGCCAGCAGACAGGGGGCCTGGGAAAAACTGTTTTTT
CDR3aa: CASRQGAWEKLFF

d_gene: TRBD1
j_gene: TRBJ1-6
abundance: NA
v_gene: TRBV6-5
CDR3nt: TGTGCCAGCAGTTTAACAGGGGTAGGGAATTCACCCCTCCACTTT
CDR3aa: CASSLTGVGNSPLHF

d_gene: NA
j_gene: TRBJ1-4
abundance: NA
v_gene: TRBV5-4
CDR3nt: TGTGCCAGCAGCCTGGACAGCCTGGCAACTAATGAAAAACTGTTTTTT
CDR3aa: CASSLDSLATNEKLFF

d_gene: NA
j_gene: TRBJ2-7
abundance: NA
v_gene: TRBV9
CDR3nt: TGTGCCAGCAGCGAGGGGGGGACAATCCACTACGAGCAGTACTTC
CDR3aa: CASSEGGTIHYEQYF

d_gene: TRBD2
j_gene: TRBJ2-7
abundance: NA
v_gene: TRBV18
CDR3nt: TGTGCCAGCTCAATGGGGACTAGCGGGAGTTTGTACGAGCAGTACTTC
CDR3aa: CASSMGTSGSLYEQYF

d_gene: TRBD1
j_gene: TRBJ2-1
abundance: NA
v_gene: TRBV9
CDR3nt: TGTGCCAGCAGCCCCCGACAGGGGGGAAGGAATGAGCAGTTCTTC
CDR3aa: CASSPRQGGRNEQFF

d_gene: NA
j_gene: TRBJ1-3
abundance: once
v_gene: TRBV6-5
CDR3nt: TGTGCCAGCAGTTACAGGGATGGAAACACCATATATTTT
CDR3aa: CASSYRDGNTIYF

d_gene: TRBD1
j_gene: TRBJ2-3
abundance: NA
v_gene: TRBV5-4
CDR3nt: TGTGCCAGCAGCTTTGGGGTGACAGGGGGCGTTACGCAGTATTTT
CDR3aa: CASSFGVTGGVTQYF

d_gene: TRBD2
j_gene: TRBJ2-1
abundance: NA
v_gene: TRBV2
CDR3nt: TGTGCCAGCAGTGGTATGTGGGAGGGTTCTGAGCAGTTCTTC
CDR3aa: CASSGMWEGSEQFF

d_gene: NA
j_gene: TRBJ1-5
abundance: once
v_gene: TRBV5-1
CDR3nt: TGCGCCAGCAGCTTGGGGCAAGTCGTTAATCAGCCCCAGCATTTT
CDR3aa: CASSLGQVVNQPQHF

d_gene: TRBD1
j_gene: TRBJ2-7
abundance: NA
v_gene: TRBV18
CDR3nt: TGTGCCAGCTCACCAAAGGACAGGGGGCTTTGGGACGAGCAGTACTTC
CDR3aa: CASSPKDRGLWDEQYF

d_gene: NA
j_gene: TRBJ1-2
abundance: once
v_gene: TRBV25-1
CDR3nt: TGTGCCAGCAGTGAATATCAGGGAGTTTGGGGCTACACCTTC
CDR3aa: CASSEYQGVWGYTF